A single TCR beta chain is shown here with its context. Its antigen is not identified. A deep-level run was used for the assay. Clones were sequenced by immunoSEQ multiplex PCR, and TCRdb holds only the in-frame ones, with some missing. The sample consists of some 2,500,000 clones, 93% of them appearing once. The source of the sample is a study of shared clonotypes between healthy human individuals. Overall study context: Three plates were used per donor for CD4 naive, three for CD4 memory, two for CD8 naive and one for CD8 memory.

Trimming removed 7 bases at V and 4 bases at J, with 11 bases between. CDR1 and CDR2 from the germline V gene are SGHRS and YFSETQ. The CDR3 totals 12 residues. Study-level findings and limits: Sampling covered nothing but blood. Tissue TCR repertoires likely differ from those found in blood. Among non-shared clonotypes, generation probabilities were lower than among those shared by all four donors.

The chain combines TRBV5-1 with TRBJ2-5; D gene ambiguous. The sequence was collected from a man between 18 and 29 years old in good health. Some clones in this sample may be carry-over from other donors' samples. Input material: naive CD4+ T cells from PBMCs. Subset meaning: CD45RA+ positively selected. The CDR3 protein is CASLEIGETQYF. CDR3 coding DNA: TGCGCCAGCTTGGAGATCGGAGAGACCCAGTACTTC.